What follows are 22 T cell receptor beta chains derived from one specimen sequenced in a study of T cells in localized non-small cell lung cancer. Generated by immunoSEQ multiplex PCR, the TCRdb table keeps only in-frame clones and is missing some. The table includes 900 to 1,300 clones, approximately 20% detected once. Specimen: normal lung tissue next to the tumor, collected before any cancer treatment. The receptors come from a woman aged 35-75 years with stage I lung adenocarcinoma.

The chain employs TRBV5-1 and TRBJ1-1, with TRBD1 identical over 7 bases. The germline CDR1 and CDR2 sequences are SGHRS and YFSETQ. There are 15 residues in the CDR3. J lost 2 bases, V lost 1 base, and 5 bases had no gene match. CDR3 nucleotides: TGCGCCAGCAGCTTGAGGGGGACAGCTAACACTGAAGCTTTCTTT. Residues: CASSLRGTANTEAFF.

This chain joins TRBV11-3 and TRBJ1-1; perhaps TRBD1 as D (5 bases). The germline V gene has CDR1 SGHNT and CDR2 YENEEA. V dropped 5 bases and J dropped 1 base, with 11 bases sitting between them. The CDR3 extends over 14 amino acids. The CDR3 region is CASSPYDRNTEAFF. The CDR3 DNA follows: TGTGCCAGCAGCCCATACGACAGGAACACTGAAGCTTTCTTT.

The chain couples TRBV30 to TRBJ1-5; D remains ambiguous. This CDR3 is built from 14 residues. V gave up 5 bases and J gave up 1 base, with 12 bases separating them. Germline CDR1 GTSNPN, CDR2 SVGIG (reference sequence). For the CDR3, the DNA is TGTGCCTGGGCCCGAGGGCCAAGCAATCAGCCCCAGCATTTT. Protein product: CAWARGPSNQPQHF.

This clone was counted only a few times. The gene calls are TRBV11-3 and TRBJ1-1; possible D gene TRBD1, 6 bases. Trimming took off 2 bases at V and 1 base at J, with 11 bases between the two ends. Germline loops: CDR1 SGHNT, CDR2 YENEEA. CDR3 size: 15 residues. CDR3: CASSLSGAENTEAFF. In DNA, the CDR3 is TGTGCCAGCAGCTTATCGGGGGCCGAGAACACTGAAGCTTTCTTT.

This clone showed up just a few times. An end of the junction does not agree with germline; a read error may underlie this. The V call is TRBV6-8, the J call TRBJ2-1; D unclear. This CDR3 has 13 residues. Germline CDR1 MNHGY, CDR2 SAAAGT. CDR3 protein: CAISGQNYNEQFF. The CDR3 DNA reads TGTGCCATCAGTGGCCAGAACTACAATGAGCAGTTCTTC.

This clone was counted once. CDR3 coding DNA: TGTGCCAGTAGTGAAGCACGACCTAGCAATCAGCCCCAGCATTTT. Its translation: CASSEARPSNQPQHF. The V gene is TRBV19, the J gene TRBJ1-5; D remains unclear. The V and J ends lost 5 bases and 0 bases respectively, with 11 bases between them. The germline gives CDR1 LNHDA, CDR2 SQIVND (reference sequence). There are 15 residues in the CDR3.

This clone has just a few counts. The chain recombines TRBV6-8 with TRBJ1-4; TRBD1 is a possible D gene (6 bases). The germline V gene has CDR1 MNHGY and CDR2 SAAAGT. V was shortened by 5 bases and J by 8 bases, with 15 bases between the two germline ends. The CDR3 has 14 amino acids. CDR3 loop: CASSKDRSKEKLFF. Here the CDR3 DNA reads TGTGCCAGCAGTAAGGACAGATCAAAGGAAAAACTGTTTTTT.

This clone has more than one count but fewer than ten. DNA for the CDR3: TGTGCCAGCAGCCAAACACACCATAGCAATCAGCCCCAGCATTTT. Amino acids: CASSQTHHSNQPQHF. This chain uses TRBV11-3 with TRBJ1-5, with no clear D. Looked up from germline, CDR1 is SGHNT and CDR2 is YENEEA. V lost 5 bases and J lost 0, with 11 bases in between. The CDR3 has 15 amino acids.

The V call is TRBV28, the J call TRBJ1-1, with unresolved D. From germline, CDR1 is MDHEN and CDR2 SYDVKM. With 7 bases removed from V and 4 bases from J, the gap between germline ends came to 22 bases. The CDR3 spans 16 residues. CDR3 loop: CASTSGVGVWSTEAFF. The DNA for the CDR3 is TGTGCCAGCACCTCCGGTGTGGGAGTATGGAGCACTGAAGCTTTCTTT.

The chain uses TRBV4-1 and TRBJ1-1; D is possibly TRBD1 (6 bases). Looked up from germline, CDR1 is MGHRA and CDR2 is YSYEKL. V was shortened by 9 bases and J by 2 bases, with 16 bases between the two germline ends. This CDR3 has 14 amino acids. The CDR3 DNA reads as TGCGCCAGTGGGGGACTACAGGGAAACACTGAAGCTTTCTTT. This encodes CASGGLQGNTEAFF.

This sequence joins TRBV5-1 and TRBJ1-4, with D hard to call. The germline gives CDR1 SGHRS, CDR2 YFSETQ. The CDR3 is 15 amino acids. Trimming took 0 bases from V and 8 from J, leaving 14 bases between them. Here the CDR3 DNA reads TGCGCCAGCAGCTTGGTTCTCGGCACGGGGGAAAAACTGTTTTTT. Protein product: CASSLVLGTGEKLFF. The whole variable domain, filled in from reference TRBV5-1 and TRBJ1-4, reads KAGVTQTPRYLIKTRGQQVTLSCSPISGHRSVSWYQQTPGQGLQFLFEYFSETQRNKGNFPGRFSGRQFSNSRSEMNVSTLELGDSALYLCASSLVLGTGEKLFFGSGTQLSVL.

This clone came up a few times. V gene TRBV6-8 combines with J gene TRBJ2-3; 14 positions agree with TRBD2. CDR3 length: 18 amino acids. Losses at the gene ends were 2 bases for V and 2 bases for J; bases not matched to a gene: 6. CDR1 and CDR2 from the germline V gene are MNHGY and SAAAGT. Here the CDR3 reads CASSYGTSGGYYTDTQYF. In nucleotides, the CDR3 is TGTGCCAGCAGTTACGGGACTAGCGGGGGTTATTACACAGATACGCAGTATTTT.

This clone was observed a handful of times. The chain is built from TRBV6-1 and TRBJ2-7; D might be TRBD2 (5 bases). The V and J ends lost 0 bases and 5 bases respectively, with 14 bases between them. Germline CDR1 reads MNHNS; CDR2 reads SASEGT. The CDR3 sequence is 15 residues long. The CDR3 region has the DNA TGTGCCAGCAGTGAAGCTCGGGGAGCTTCGCACGAGCAGTACTTC. Translated: CASSEARGASHEQYF.

This clone turned up a few times. The chain recombines TRBV19 with TRBJ2-1; the match to TRBD1 covers 8 bases. The CDR3 loop spans 16 amino acids. Looked up from germline, CDR1 is LNHDA and CDR2 is SQIVND (reference sequence). V lost 3 bases to trimming and J lost 4 bases; unmatched junction nucleotides: 8. The CDR3 nucleotides are TGTGCCAGTAGTATGTATCCGGGACAGGCTTACAATGAGCAGTTCTTC. Its translation: CASSMYPGQAYNEQFF. The variable domain in full, completed from reference TRBV19 and TRBJ2-1, reads DGGITQSPKYLFRKEGQNVTLSCEQNLNHDAMYWYRQDPGQGLRLIYYSQIVNDFQKGDIAEGYSVSREKKESFPLTVTSAQKNPTAFYLCASSMYPGQAYNEQFFGPGTRLTVL.

V and J are TRBV6-8 and TRBJ1-6; possible D gene TRBD1, 6 bases. This CDR3 is 18 amino acids long. Germline assignment: CDR1 MNHGY and CDR2 SAAAGT. The V and J ends lost 6 bases and 0 bases respectively, with 18 bases between them. CDR3 DNA: TGTGCCAGCAGGACGGGGGCAGGGCAAAGCTCCTATAATTCACCCCTCCACTTT. It specifies CASRTGAGQSSYNSPLHF.

This clone was observed a handful of times. This chain's CDR3 is CASIPGKGFATEAFF. Written as DNA, the CDR3 is TGTGCCAGCATCCCGGGGAAGGGATTTGCCACTGAAGCTTTCTTT. The chain combines TRBV6-8 with TRBJ1-1; D is uncertain. Trimming left V 7 bases short and J 4 bases short, with 19 bases between. The CDR3 consists of 15 residues. Germline V gene data show CDR1 as MNHGY and CDR2 as SAAAGT.

The chain uses TRBV9 and TRBJ2-5; D is perhaps TRBD2 (7 bases). Deletions cut 2 bases from V and 3 bases from J, with 17 bases between. This CDR3 is 16 amino acids long. Germline assignment: CDR1 SGDLS and CDR2 YYNGEE. The CDR3 coding sequence is TGTGCCAGCAGCGTGCCCCCGGGGGGCGGTGAAGAGACCCAGTACTTC. This codes for CASSVPPGGGEETQYF. Using reference TRBV9 and TRBJ2-5 for the parts outside the CDR3, the full variable domain is DSGVTQTPKHLITATGQRVTLRCSPRSGDLSVYWYQQSLDQGLQFLIQYYNGEERAKGNILERFSAQQFPDLHSELNLSSLELGDSALYFCASSVPPGGGEETQYFGPGTRLLVL.

This clone was observed a few times. This rearrangement joins TRBV11-3 to TRBJ1-3, with D perhaps matching TRBD1 (6 bases). The germline CDR1 and CDR2 sequences are SGHNT and YENEEA. Trimming shortened V by 5 bases and J by 4 bases, and 15 bases separated the two germline ends. The CDR3 loop spans 15 amino acids. CDR3 DNA: TGTGCCAGCAGCCCGAGGGGGGATGTGGGAAACACCATATATTTT. Amino acid sequence: CASSPRGDVGNTIYF.

This clone was counted only a few times. CDR3 region: CASSYLGTEAFF. The CDR3 coding sequence is TGTGCCAGCAGTTATTTAGGGACTGAAGCTTTCTTT. This chain joins TRBV6-8 and TRBJ1-1; D gene ambiguous. The V gene's germline CDR1 is MNHGY and CDR2 SAAAGT. With 3 bases removed from V and 5 bases from J, the gap between germline ends came to 7 bases. The CDR3 has 12 residues.

By sample fraction, this clone is medium-sized. The rearrangement links TRBV11-3 to TRBJ1-1; the D gene is possibly TRBD1 (5 bases). V shed 8 bases and J shed 5 bases, with 18 bases lying between them. Germline assignment: CDR1 SGHNT and CDR2 YENEEA. This CDR3 region has 14 residues. CDR3 sequence (DNA): TGTGCCAGCGCACGCACCGGGACGTGGACTGAAGCTTTCTTT. This gives the protein CASARTGTWTEAFF. The full variable domain, its missing parts supplied by reference TRBV11-3 and TRBJ1-1, is EAGVVQSPRYKIIEKKQPVAFWCNPISGHNTLYWYLQNLGQGPELLIRYENEEAVDDSQLPKDRFSAERLKGVDSTLKIQPAELGDSAVYLCASARTGTWTEAFFGQGTRLTVV.

The gene calls are TRBV18 and TRBJ2-4; no reliable D call. Trimming cost V 2 bases and J 8 bases, with 7 bases left between them. Per the germline V gene, CDR1 is KGHSH and CDR2 is LQKENI. This CDR3 is 12 amino acids long. As DNA, the CDR3 is TGTGCCAGCTCACCAGACCCGGACATTCAGTACTTC. Translated, it gives CASSPDPDIQYF. The full variable domain, in which reference TRBV18 and TRBJ2-4 provide the parts outside the CDR3, is NAGVMQNPRHLVRRRGQEARLRCSPMKGHSHVYWYRQLPEEGLKFMVYLQKENIIDESGMPKERFSAEFPKEGPSILRIQQVVRGDSAAYFCASSPDPDIQYFGAGTRLSVL.

In this sample, this clone turned up once. The chain employs TRBV19 and TRBJ1-6, with 10 positions matching TRBD1. Germline V gene data show CDR1 as LNHDA and CDR2 as SQIVND (reference sequence). The length of the CDR3 is 16 residues. The junction had 12 bases not matched to a gene; V was cut back by 7 bases and J by 9 bases. The CDR3 DNA follows: TGTGCCAGTACCAAGGCGACCGGGACAGGGGTTTCACCCCTCCACTTT. Its protein product is CASTKATGTGVSPLHF.